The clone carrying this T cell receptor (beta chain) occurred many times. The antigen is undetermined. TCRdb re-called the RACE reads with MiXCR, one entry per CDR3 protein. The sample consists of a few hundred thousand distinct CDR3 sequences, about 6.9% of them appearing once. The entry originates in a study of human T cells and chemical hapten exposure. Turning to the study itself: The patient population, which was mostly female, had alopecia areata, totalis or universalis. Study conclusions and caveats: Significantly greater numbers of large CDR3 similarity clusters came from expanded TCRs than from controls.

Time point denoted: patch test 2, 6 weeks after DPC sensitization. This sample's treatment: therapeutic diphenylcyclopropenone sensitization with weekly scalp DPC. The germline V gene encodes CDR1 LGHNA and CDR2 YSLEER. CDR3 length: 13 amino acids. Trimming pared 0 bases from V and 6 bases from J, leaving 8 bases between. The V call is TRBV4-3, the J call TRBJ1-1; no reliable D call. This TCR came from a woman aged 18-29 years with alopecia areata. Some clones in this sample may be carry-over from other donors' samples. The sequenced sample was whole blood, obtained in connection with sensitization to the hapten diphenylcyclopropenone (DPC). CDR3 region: CASSQEGRAEAFF. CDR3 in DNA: TGCGCCAGCAGCCAAGAGGGTAGGGCTGAAGCTTTCTTT.